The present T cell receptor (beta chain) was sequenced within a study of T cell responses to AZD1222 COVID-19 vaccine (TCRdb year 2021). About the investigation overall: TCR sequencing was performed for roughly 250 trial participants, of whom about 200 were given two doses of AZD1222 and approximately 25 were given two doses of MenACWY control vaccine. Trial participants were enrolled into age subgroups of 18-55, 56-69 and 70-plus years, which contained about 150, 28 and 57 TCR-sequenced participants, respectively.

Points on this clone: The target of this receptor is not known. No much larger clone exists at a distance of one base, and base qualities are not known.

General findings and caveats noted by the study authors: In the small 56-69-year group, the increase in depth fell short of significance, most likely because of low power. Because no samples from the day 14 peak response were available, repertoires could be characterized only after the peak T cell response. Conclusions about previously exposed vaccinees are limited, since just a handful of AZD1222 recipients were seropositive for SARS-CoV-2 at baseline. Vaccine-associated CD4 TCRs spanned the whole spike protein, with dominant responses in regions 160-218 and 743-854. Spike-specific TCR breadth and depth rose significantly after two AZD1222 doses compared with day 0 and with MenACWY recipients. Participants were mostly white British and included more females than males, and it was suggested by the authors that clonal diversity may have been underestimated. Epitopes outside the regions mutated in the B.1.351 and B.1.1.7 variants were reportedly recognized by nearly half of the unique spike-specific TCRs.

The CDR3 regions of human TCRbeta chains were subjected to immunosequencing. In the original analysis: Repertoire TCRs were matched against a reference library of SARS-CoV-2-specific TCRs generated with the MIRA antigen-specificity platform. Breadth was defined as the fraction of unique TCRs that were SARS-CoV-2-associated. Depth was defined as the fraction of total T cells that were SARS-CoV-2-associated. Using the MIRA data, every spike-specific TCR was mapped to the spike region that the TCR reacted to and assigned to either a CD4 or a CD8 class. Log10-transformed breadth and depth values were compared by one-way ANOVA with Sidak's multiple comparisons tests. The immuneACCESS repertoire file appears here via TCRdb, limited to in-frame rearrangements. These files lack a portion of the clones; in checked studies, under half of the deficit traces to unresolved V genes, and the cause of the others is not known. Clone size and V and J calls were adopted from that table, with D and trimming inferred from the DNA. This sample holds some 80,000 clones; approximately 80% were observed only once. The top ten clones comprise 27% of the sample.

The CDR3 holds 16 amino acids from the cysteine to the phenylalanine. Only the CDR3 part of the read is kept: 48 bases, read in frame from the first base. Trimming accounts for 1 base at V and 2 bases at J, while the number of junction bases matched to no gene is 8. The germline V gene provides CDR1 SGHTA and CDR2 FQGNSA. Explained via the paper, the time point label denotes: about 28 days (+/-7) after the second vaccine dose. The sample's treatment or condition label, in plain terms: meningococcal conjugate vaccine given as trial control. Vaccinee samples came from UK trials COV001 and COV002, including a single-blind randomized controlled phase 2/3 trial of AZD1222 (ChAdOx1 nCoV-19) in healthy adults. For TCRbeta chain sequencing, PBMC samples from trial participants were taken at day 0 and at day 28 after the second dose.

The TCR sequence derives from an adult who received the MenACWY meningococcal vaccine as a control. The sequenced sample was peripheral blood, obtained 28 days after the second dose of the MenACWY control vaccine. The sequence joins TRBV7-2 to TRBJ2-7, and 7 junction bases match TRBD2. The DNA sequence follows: TGTGCCAGCAGCTTAGTTGGCGGGAGAGTAACCTACGAGCAGTACTTC. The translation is CASSLVGGRVTYEQYF.